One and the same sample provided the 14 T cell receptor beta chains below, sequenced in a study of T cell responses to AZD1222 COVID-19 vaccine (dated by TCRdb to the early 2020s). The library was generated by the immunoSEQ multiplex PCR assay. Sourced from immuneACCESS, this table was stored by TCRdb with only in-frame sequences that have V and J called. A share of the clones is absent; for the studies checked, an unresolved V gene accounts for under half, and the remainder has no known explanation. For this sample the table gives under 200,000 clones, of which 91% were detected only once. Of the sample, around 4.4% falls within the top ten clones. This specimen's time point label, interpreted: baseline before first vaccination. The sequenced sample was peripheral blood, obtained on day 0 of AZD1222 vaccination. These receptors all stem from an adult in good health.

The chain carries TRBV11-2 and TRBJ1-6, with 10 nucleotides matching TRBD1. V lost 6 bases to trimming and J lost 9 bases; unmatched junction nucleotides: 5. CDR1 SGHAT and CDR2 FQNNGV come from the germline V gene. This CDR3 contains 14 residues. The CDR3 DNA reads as TGTGCCAGCAGGCTAGGACAGGGGGGTTCACCCCTCCACTTT. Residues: CASRLGQGGSPLHF.

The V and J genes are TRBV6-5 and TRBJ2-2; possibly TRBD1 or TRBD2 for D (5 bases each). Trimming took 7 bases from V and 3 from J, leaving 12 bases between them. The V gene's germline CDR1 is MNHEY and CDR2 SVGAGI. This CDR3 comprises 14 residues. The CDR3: CASTNWGYTGELFF. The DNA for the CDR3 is TGTGCCAGCACCAACTGGGGGTACACCGGGGAGCTGTTTTTT.

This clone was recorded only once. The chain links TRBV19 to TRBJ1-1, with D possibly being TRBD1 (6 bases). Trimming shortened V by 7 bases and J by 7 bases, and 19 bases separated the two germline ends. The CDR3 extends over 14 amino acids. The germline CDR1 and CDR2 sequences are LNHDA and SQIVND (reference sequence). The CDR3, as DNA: TGTGCCAGTAACCCTCTCGGGACACGCTTTGAAGCTTTCTTT. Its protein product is CASNPLGTRFEAFF.

The CDR3 DNA is TGTGCCAGCAAAGGGACTAGCGGACTTAGAGGTGAGCAGTTCTTC. It codes for CASKGTSGLRGEQFF. The chain couples TRBV28 to TRBJ2-1, with 11 bases aligning to TRBD2. Germline V gene sequence: CDR1 MDHEN, CDR2 SYDVKM. The junction had 11 bases not matched to a gene; V was cut back by 7 bases and J by 9 bases. CDR3 length equals 15 residues. The full variable domain, its missing parts supplied by reference TRBV28 and TRBJ2-1, is DVKVTQSSRYLVKRTGEKVFLECVQDMDHENMFWYRQDPGLGLRLIYFSYDVKMKEKGDIPEGYSVSREKKERFSLILESASTNQTSMYLCASKGTSGLRGEQFFGPGTRLTVL.

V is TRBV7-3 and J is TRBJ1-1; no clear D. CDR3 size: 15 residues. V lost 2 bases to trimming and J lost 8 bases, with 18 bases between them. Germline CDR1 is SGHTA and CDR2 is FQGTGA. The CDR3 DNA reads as TGTGCCAGCAGCTTATTCTCACAAGGATTGGGGGAAGCTTTCTTT. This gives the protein CASSLFSQGLGEAFF.

CDR3 DNA sequence: TGTGCCAGCAGGAAGGGACTAGTTCACTTCTTC. Translating gives CASRKGLVHFF. The rearrangement links TRBV2 to TRBJ2-1; 8 positions agree with TRBD2. Trimming at V came to 6 bases and at J to 16 bases, leaving 8 bases not matched to a gene. The germline V gene encodes CDR1 SNHLY and CDR2 FYNNEI. The CDR3 runs 11 residues.

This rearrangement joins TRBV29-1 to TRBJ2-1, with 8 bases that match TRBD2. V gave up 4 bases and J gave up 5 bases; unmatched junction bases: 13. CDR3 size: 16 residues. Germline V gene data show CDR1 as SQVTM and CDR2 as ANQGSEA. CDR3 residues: CSVVGLTSESHNEQFF. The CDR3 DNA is TGCAGCGTTGTCGGGTTGACTAGCGAGAGCCACAATGAGCAGTTCTTC.

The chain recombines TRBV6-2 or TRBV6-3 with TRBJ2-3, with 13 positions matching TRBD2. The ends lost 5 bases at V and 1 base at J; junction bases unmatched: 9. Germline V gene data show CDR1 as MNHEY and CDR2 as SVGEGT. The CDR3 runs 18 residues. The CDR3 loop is CASSEGTSGTFRTDTQYF. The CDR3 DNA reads TGTGCCAGCAGTGAGGGGACTAGCGGGACCTTCCGCACAGATACGCAGTATTTT.

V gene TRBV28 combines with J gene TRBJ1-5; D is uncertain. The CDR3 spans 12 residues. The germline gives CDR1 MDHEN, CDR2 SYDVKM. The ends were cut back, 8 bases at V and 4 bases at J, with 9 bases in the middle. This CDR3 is CASGRVNQPQHF. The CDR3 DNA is TGTGCCAGCGGAAGGGTGAATCAGCCCCAGCATTTT.

The CDR3 reads CASSPVGGQETQYF. The CDR3 nucleotides are TGTGCCAGCAGTCCGGTGGGAGGCCAAGAGACCCAGTACTTC. The chain links TRBV28 to TRBJ2-5, with a possible D match to TRBD2 (6 bases). Germline V gene sequence: CDR1 MDHEN, CDR2 SYDVKM. This CDR3 comprises 14 residues. The ends were cut back, 5 bases at V and 1 base at J, with 11 bases in the middle.

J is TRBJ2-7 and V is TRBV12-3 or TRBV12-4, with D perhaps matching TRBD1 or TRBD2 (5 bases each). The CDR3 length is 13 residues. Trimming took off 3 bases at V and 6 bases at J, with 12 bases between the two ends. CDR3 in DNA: TGTGCCAGCAGTTTGAGGCAGGGAGCCGAGCAGTACTTC. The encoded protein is CASSLRQGAEQYF.

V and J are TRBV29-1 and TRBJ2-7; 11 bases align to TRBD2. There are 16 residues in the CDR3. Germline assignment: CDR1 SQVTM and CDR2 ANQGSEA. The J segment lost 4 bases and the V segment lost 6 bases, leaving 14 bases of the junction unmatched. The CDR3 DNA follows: TGCAGCGTATCATTTGGACTAGCGGGTGTCTCTTACGAGCAGTACTTC. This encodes CSVSFGLAGVSYEQYF.

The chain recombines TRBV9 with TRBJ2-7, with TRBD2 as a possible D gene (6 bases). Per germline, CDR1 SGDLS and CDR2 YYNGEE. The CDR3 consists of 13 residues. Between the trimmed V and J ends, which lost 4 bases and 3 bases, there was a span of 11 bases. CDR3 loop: CASSPPGSYEQYF. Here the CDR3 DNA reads TGTGCCAGCAGCCCCCCCGGGAGCTACGAGCAGTACTTC.

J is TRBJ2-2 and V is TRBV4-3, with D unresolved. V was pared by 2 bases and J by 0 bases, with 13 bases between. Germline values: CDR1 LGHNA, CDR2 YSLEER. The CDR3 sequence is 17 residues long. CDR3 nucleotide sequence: TGCGCCAGCAGCCAACAACCGTACTCCCCGAACACCGGGGAGCTGTTTTTT. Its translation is CASSQQPYSPNTGELFF.